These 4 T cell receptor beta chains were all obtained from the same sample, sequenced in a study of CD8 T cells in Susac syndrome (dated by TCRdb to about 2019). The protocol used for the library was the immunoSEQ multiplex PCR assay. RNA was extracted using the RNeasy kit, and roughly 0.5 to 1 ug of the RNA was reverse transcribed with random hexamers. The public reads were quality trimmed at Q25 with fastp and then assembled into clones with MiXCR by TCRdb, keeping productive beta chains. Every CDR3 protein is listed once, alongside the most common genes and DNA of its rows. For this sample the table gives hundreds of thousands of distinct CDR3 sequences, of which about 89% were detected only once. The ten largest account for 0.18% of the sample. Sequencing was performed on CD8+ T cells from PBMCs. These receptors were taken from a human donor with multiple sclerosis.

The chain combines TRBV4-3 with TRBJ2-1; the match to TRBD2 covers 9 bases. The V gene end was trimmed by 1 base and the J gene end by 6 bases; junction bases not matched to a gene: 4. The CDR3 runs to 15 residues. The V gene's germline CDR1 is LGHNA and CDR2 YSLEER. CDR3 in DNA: TGCGCCAGCAGCCAAGGACTAGCGGCCACCAATGAGCAGTTCTTC. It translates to CASSQGLAATNEQFF.

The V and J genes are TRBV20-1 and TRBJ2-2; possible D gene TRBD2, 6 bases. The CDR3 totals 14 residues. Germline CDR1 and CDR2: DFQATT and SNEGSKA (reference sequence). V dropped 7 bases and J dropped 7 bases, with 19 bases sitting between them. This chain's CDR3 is CSVREGRESGELFF. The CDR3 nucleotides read TGCAGTGTCAGAGAGGGCCGGGAGAGCGGGGAGCTGTTTTTT.

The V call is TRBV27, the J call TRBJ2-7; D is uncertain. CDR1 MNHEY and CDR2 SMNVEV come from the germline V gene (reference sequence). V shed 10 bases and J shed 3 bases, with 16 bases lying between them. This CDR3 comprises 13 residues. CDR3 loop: CATPRIPNYEQYF. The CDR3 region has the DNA TGTGCCACCCCCCGGATCCCGAACTACGAGCAGTACTTC.

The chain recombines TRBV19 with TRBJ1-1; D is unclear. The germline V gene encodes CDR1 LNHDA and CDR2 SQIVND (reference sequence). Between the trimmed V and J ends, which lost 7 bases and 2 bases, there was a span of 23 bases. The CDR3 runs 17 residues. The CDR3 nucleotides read TGTGCCAGTACCTCATATGGGTCCCGGGCCCCTAACACTGAAGCTTTCTTT. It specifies CASTSYGSRAPNTEAFF.